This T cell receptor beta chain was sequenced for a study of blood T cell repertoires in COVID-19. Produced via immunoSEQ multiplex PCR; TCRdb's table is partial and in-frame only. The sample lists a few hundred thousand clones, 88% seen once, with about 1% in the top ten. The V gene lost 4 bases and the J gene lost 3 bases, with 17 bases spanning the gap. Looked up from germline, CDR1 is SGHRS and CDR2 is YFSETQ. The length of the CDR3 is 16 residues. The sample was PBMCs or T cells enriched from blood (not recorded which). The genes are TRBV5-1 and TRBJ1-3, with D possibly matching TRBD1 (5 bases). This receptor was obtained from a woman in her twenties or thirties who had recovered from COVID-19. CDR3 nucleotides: TGCGCCAGCAGCCGCCAATCCGGGACTAATGGAAACACCATATATTTT. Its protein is CASSRQSGTNGNTIYF.